The TCR beta chain under discussion was sequenced for a study of kidney transplant recipient with SARS-CoV-2 infection. TCRdb processed the reads anew with MiXCR; each CDR3 protein has one entry. The table lists about 240,000 distinct CDR3 sequences, more than 25% of them singletons, with 6% to 8.5% in the top ten. Many counts were recorded for this clonotype. The CDR3 totals 13 residues. V lost 6 bases and J lost 7; bases outside the gene matches: 4. This TCR was sampled from a young adult male patient who had COVID-19 and was a kidney transplant recipient. A share of the T cells may be of graft donor origin. The sample here was a blood sample, taken at baseline and around day 120 from a kidney transplant recipient. J is TRBJ1-4 and V is TRBV12-3 or TRBV12-4; 8 nucleotides align to TRBD1. CDR3: CASRGQVGEKLFF. CDR3 nucleotides: TGTGCCAGCAGGGGACAGGTCGGTGAAAAACTGTTTTTT.